This TCR beta chain was obtained from a study of Ad26.COV2.S vaccination and SARS-CoV-2 variants. Whole-study results and caveats: Similar non-spike TCR breadth was seen in vaccine and placebo recipients.

Treatment given: about 20 received Ad26.COV2.S at low or high dose, single or two shots; a few received placebo; per-sample allocation not given. Material that was analyzed had been drawn on day 63 after the first vaccine or placebo injection. An Ad26 vector expressing Wuhan-strain SARS-CoV-2 spike constituted the vaccine. This CDR3 has 17 amino acids. Trimming took 4 bases from V and 0 from J, leaving 16 bases between them. Per the germline V gene, CDR1 is MNHNS and CDR2 is SASEGT. TCRdb's copy holds only in-frame clones and misses some; the assay was immunoSEQ multiplex PCR. The sample holds fewer than 400,000 clones, roughly 80% seen once. In the case of this clone: The target antigen is unknown.

The chain uses TRBV6-1 and TRBJ1-3; no firm D call. The clonotype comes from a person between 18 and 59 years old who received the Ad26.COV2.S COVID-19 vaccine or a placebo. Specimen: peripheral blood, collected in a trial of Ad26.COV2.S vaccine versus placebo. The CDR3 reads CASSANLMPHSGNTIYF. The CDR3 DNA is TGTGCCAGCAGTGCTAATTTGATGCCCCACTCTGGAAACACCATATATTTT.